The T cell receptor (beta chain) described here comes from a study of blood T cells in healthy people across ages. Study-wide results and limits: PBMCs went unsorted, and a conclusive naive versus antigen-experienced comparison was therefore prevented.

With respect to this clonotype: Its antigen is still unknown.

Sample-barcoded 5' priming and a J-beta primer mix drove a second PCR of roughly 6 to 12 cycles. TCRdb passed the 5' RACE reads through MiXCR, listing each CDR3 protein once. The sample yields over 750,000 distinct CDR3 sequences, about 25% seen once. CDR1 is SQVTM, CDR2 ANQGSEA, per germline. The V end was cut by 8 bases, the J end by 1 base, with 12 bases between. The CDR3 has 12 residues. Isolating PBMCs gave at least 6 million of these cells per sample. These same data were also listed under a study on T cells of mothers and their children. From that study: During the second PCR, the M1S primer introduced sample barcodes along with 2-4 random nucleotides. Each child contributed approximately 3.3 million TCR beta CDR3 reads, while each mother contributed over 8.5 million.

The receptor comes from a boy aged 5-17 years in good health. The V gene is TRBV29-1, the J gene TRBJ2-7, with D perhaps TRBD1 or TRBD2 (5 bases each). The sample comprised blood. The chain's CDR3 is CSCHGASYEQYF. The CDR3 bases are TGCAGCTGCCACGGGGCTTCCTACGAGCAGTACTTC.